The 3 T cell receptor beta chains below come from one sample, sequenced in a study of post-analysis software for immune sequencing data (dated by TCRdb to between 2014 and 2017). Overall results and qualifications from the work: Patients showed significantly higher frequencies than controls for roughly five TRBV segments, among them TRBV5-6, TRBV5-1 and TRBV20-1.

Libraries came from PCR. Sequenced using an Illumina HiSeq 2500. To reduce PCR and sequencing biases, unique molecular identifiers were built into the TCR beta cDNA libraries. TCRdb handled the public reads itself, with Q25 trimming in fastp and clone calling in MiXCR, and kept productive beta chains. Identical CDR3 proteins give one entry, which carries the most common genes and DNA. The table for this sample lists 250,000 to 300,000 distinct CDR3 sequences; 36% of them were counted only once. Approximately 4.6% of the sample goes to the ten largest clones. Their cognate antigens are unknown. Sequencing was carried out using blood. Receptor source: a girl under 18 with multiple sclerosis.

This clonotype has only a few counts. This chain connects TRBV20-1 to TRBJ2-2; 10 bases align to TRBD2. Germline-derived CDR1 and CDR2 are DFQATT and SNEGSKA (reference sequence). The CDR3 is 19 amino acids. Trimming took 0 bases from V and 4 from J; bases not matched to a gene: 14. DNA for the CDR3: TGCAGTGCTAGAGATCCAACTAGCGGGATGGGCATTAGCACCGGGGAGCTGTTTTTT. This sequence encodes CSARDPTSGMGISTGELFF.

This clonotype has more than one count but fewer than ten. The chain recombines TRBV30 with TRBJ1-1, with unresolved D. The germline CDR1 and CDR2 sequences are GTSNPN and SVGIG (reference sequence). The CDR3 contains 12 residues. The V gene lost 3 bases and the J gene lost 1 base, with 6 bases spanning the gap. The CDR3: CAWSPTNTEAFF. The CDR3, as DNA: TGTGCCTGGAGCCCCACGAACACTGAAGCTTTCTTT.

There are many counts of this clonotype. The chain couples TRBV5-5 to TRBJ2-5; 7 positions match TRBD2. After removal of 0 bases from V and 5 bases from J, the junction contained 4 bases not matched to a gene. This CDR3 is built from 14 residues. Germline V CDR1 and CDR2: SGHKS, YYEKEE (reference sequence). The CDR3 here is CASSLGGGSETQYF. The DNA for the CDR3 is TGTGCCAGCAGCTTGGGAGGCGGGAGTGAGACCCAGTACTTC. Drawing the rest from reference TRBV5-5 and TRBJ2-5, the complete variable domain is DAGVTQSPTHLIKTRGQQVTLRCSPISGHKSVSWYQQVLGQGPQFIFQYYEKEERGRGNFPDRFSARQFPNYSSELNVNALLLGDSALYLCASSLGGGSETQYFGPGTRLLVL.